This TCR beta chain was obtained from a study of blood T cell repertoires in COVID-19. Germline CDR1 and CDR2: SEHNR and FQNEAQ (reference sequence). The V and J ends lost 1 base and 0 bases respectively, with 11 bases between them. CDR3 length: 16 residues. Authors' methods: Nucleated cell number was recorded as an estimate derived from reference gene primer amplification. Generated by immunoSEQ multiplex PCR, the TCRdb table keeps only in-frame clones and is missing some. The V and J calls and clone size were taken over from that table, and D and trimming were inferred from the DNA. Of approximately 260,000 clones in the sample, 88% were seen once.

The clonotype was recovered from a woman in her 70s with COVID-19, enrolled during active disease. The source material was peripheral blood. This chain links TRBV7-9 with TRBJ2-3; D remains ambiguous. The CDR3 loop reads CASSLDLSLSTDTQYF. The CDR3 region has the DNA TGTGCCAGCAGCTTAGATTTAAGCCTTAGCACAGATACGCAGTATTTT.